Shown below are 11 T cell receptor beta chains from a single sample sequenced in a study of PD-1 blockade in classical Hodgkin lymphoma. Sequencing used immunoSEQ multiplex PCR; TCRdb keeps in-frame clones, though not all of them. The data show tens of thousands of clones, 77% seen once. Documented time point: cycle 4 day 1 (C4D1), after 5 to 7 weeks of nivolumab. No patient escaped relapse after autologous stem cell transplantation, and brentuximab vedotin exposure varied. Source: peripheral blood mononuclear cells (PBMCs), taken before the fourth cycle of nivolumab. The source is a human donor with classical Hodgkin lymphoma.

The chain joins TRBV4-3 to TRBJ2-2, with D perhaps assigned TRBD1 or TRBD2 (6 bases each). The CDR3 loop spans 16 amino acids. V was clipped by 0 bases and J by 3 bases, with 11 bases between them. Germline CDR1 LGHNA, CDR2 YSLEER. CDR3 protein: CASSQDLGGYTGELFF. The CDR3 DNA is TGCGCCAGCAGCCAAGATTTAGGGGGGTACACCGGGGAGCTGTTTTTT.

The J gene is TRBJ1-6, the V gene TRBV18; maybe TRBD1 (5 bases). The CDR3 is made up of 15 amino acids. Germline lookup yields CDR1 KGHSH and CDR2 LQKENI. The germline V and J ends were trimmed by 6 bases and 7 bases, with 16 bases remaining between them. CDR3 coding DNA: TGTGCCAGCTCCGAAATGGGCCAGGGAAATTCACCCCTCCACTTT. Amino acids: CASSEMGQGNSPLHF.

The sample holds one count of this clone. The V gene is TRBV6-1, the J gene TRBJ2-7, with TRBD2 identical over 8 bases. The CDR3 is made up of 15 amino acids. Germline values: CDR1 MNHNS, CDR2 SASEGT. The trim removed 6 bases at V and 3 bases at J, leaving 10 bases unmatched. The CDR3 protein is CASSLRGGAHYEQYF. CDR3 in DNA: TGTGCCAGCAGCCTTCGGGGGGGGGCGCACTACGAGCAGTACTTC.

The chain carries TRBV5-6 and TRBJ2-7; D uncertain. Germline V gene sequence: CDR1 SGHDT, CDR2 YYEEEE. V shed 0 bases and J shed 2 bases, with 6 bases lying between them. This CDR3 is built from 13 residues. CDR3 nucleotide sequence: TGTGCCAGCAGCTTGGCCAGGCCCTACGAGCAGTACTTC. Translation: CASSLARPYEQYF.

The V and J genes are TRBV5-1 and TRBJ1-2; D not resolved. This CDR3 has 15 residues. CDR1 SGHRS and CDR2 YFSETQ come from the germline V gene. Between the trimmed V and J ends, which lost 0 bases and 8 bases, there was a span of 17 bases. The CDR3 DNA reads as TGCGCCAGCAGCTTGGCCGGGGAGGGCGCTGGCGGCTACACCTTC. This translates into CASSLAGEGAGGYTF.

V is TRBV7-3 and J is TRBJ1-6, with D tentatively TRBD1 (5 bases). Germline-derived CDR1 and CDR2 are SGHTA and FQGTGA. CDR3 size: 14 residues. V lost 4 bases, J lost 7 bases, and 11 bases lay in between. CDR3 nucleotides: TGTGCCAGCAGCTCCGGGACGGGAAATTCACCCCTCCACTTT. Translation: CASSSGTGNSPLHF.

As to this clone: One end of the junction does not line up with germline, which may come from a read error. V usage is TRBV6-1 and J usage is TRBJ1-2; perhaps TRBD1 as D (5 bases). The germline V gene has CDR1 MNHNS and CDR2 SASEGT. The CDR3 has 14 amino acids. The DNA of the CDR3 is TGTGCCACCAGCCTCCTGCAGGGTGGATATGGCCACACCTTC. It specifies CATSLLQGGYGHTF.

V and J are TRBV7-3 and TRBJ2-1, with D perhaps TRBD1 or TRBD2 (6 bases each). The V and J ends lost 3 bases and 3 bases respectively, with 12 bases between them. Germline CDR1 SGHTA, CDR2 FQGTGA. The CDR3 is made up of 15 amino acids. The CDR3 protein is CASSLTGSGYNEQFF. For the CDR3, the DNA is TGTGCCAGCAGCTTGACAGGTAGCGGCTACAATGAGCAGTTCTTC.

The chain employs TRBV19 and TRBJ2-1; no definite D call. Germline values: CDR1 LNHDA, CDR2 SQIVND (reference sequence). The germline V and J ends were trimmed by 3 bases and 3 bases, with 12 bases remaining between them. The CDR3 is 15 amino acids. CDR3 residues: CASSIRLLSYNEQFF. As DNA, the CDR3 is TGTGCCAGTAGTATTCGGCTCCTCAGCTACAATGAGCAGTTCTTC.

The chain combines TRBV2 with TRBJ1-2; TRBD1 is a possible D gene (5 bases). V lost 8 bases to trimming and J lost 2 bases, with 9 bases between them. This CDR3 is built from 12 residues. CDR1 SNHLY and CDR2 FYNNEI come from the germline V gene. Written as DNA, the CDR3 is TGTGCCAGCGGGGACGGGAACTATGGCTACACCTTC. Translation: CASGDGNYGYTF.

This clone was found a few times. The rearrangement joins TRBV6-5 to TRBJ2-2; the match to TRBD1 covers 9 bases. Germline V gene data show CDR1 as MNHEY and CDR2 as SVGAGI. This CDR3 has 15 amino acids. V gave up 6 bases and J gave up 6 bases; unmatched junction bases: 8. The DNA for the CDR3 is TGTGCCAGCAGGGGGACAGGGCTGGTGGCCGGGGAGCTGTTTTTT. This codes for CASRGTGLVAGELFF.